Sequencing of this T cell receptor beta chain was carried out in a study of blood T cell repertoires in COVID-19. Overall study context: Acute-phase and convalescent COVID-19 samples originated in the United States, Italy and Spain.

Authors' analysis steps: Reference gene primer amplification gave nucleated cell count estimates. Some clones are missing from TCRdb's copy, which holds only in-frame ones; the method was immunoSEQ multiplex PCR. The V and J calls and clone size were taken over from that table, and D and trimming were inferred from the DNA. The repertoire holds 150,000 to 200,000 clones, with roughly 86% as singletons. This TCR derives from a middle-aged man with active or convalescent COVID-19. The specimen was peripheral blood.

CDR3 DNA sequence: TGTGCCAGCAGACCCCGGACAGGGGGCCCTAATTCACCCCTCCACTTT. Its protein product is CASRPRTGGPNSPLHF. The V and J genes are TRBV6-6 and TRBJ1-6, with 11 bases identical to TRBD1. The germline V gene has CDR1 MNHNY and CDR2 SVGAGI (reference sequence). The CDR3 sequence is 16 residues long. V lost 6 bases, J lost 6 bases, and 7 bases stayed unmatched.